The table lists the clone carrying this T cell receptor (beta chain) with a few counts. This sample stems from a study of control samples from healthy donors and cancer patients. From germline, CDR1 is MNHEY and CDR2 SVGAGI. This CDR3 is 14 amino acids long. V was clipped by 8 bases and J by 2 bases; unmatched bases: 4. Profiled with immunoSEQ multiplex PCR; TCRdb holds only in-frame clones, not every one. The sample contains tens of thousands of clones, roughly 83% of which appear only once. This chain links TRBV6-5 with TRBJ2-7, with 12 bases aligning to TRBD2. The sequenced sample was PBMCs. The clonotype comes from a man between 65 and 80 years old with lung cancer. CDR3 sequence: CASGPSGGAYEQYF. The CDR3 bases are TGTGCCAGCGGCCCTAGCGGGGGGGCCTACGAGCAGTACTTC.